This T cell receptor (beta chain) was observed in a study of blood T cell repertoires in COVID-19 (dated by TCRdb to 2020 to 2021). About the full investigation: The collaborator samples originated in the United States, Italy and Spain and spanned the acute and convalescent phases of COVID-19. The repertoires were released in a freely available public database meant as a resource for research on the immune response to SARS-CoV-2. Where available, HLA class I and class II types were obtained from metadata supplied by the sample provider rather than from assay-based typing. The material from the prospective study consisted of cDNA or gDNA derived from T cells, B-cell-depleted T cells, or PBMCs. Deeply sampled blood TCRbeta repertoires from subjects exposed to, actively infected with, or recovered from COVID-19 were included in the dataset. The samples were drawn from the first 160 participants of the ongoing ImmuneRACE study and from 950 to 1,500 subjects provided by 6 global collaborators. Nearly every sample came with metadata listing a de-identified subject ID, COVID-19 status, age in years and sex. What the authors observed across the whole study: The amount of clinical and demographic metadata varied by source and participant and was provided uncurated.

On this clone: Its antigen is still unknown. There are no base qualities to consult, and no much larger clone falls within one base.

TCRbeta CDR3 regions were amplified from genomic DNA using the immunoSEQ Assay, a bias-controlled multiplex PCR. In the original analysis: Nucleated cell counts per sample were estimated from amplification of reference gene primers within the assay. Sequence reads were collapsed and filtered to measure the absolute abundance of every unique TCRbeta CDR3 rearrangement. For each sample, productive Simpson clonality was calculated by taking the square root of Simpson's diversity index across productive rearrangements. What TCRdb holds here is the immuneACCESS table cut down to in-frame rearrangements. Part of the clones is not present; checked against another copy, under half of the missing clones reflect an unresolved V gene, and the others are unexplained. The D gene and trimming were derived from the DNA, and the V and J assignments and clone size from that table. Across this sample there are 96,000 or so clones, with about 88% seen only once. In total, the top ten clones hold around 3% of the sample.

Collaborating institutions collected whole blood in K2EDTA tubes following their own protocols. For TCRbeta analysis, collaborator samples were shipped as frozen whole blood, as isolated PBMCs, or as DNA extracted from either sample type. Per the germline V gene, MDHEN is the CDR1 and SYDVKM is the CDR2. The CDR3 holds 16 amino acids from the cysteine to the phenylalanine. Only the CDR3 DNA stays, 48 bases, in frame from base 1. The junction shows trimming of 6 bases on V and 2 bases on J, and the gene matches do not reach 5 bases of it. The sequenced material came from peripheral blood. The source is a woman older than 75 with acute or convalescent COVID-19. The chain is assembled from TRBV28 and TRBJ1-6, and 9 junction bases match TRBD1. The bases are TGTGCCAGCAGCTTGGACAGGGGAACCTATAATTCACCCCTCCACTTT. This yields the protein CASSLDRGTYNSPLHF.